The 13 T cell receptor beta chains below all came from one sample that was sequenced in a study of persistence of HIV-infected CD4 T cells. Sequencing used immunoSEQ version 4 in survey mode. Measured with immunoSEQ multiplex PCR; TCRdb has only the in-frame clones, and not every one. Among fewer than 45,000 clones, around 90% were seen once, and the ten largest hold approximately 0.5%. These receptors' targets are unknown. Cells were stimulated nonspecifically with anti-CD3/anti-CD28 magnetic beads. Sorting of responding CD4+ T cells relied on upregulated CD40 ligand together with CD69. The specimen was CD4+ T cells sorted from PBMCs after approximately 20-hour stimulation, collected from a patient who received antiretroviral therapy. The receptors come from an adult woman with HIV who was CMV-seropositive.

This chain's CDR3 is CATSRGIGLAGIYTGELFF. The CDR3 DNA reads as TGTGCCACCAGCAGAGGGATAGGACTAGCGGGGATTTACACCGGGGAGCTGTTTTTT. The chain carries TRBV15 and TRBJ2-2; 12 nucleotides match TRBD2. Germline V gene sequence: CDR1 LNHNV, CDR2 YYDKDF (reference sequence). The CDR3 sequence is 19 residues long. The trim removed 1 base at V and 3 bases at J, leaving 9 bases unmatched. Drawing the rest from reference TRBV15 and TRBJ2-2, the complete variable domain is DAMVIQNPRYQVTQFGKPVTLSCSQTLNHNVMYWYQQKSSQAPKLLFHYYDKDFNNEADTPDNFQSRRPNTSFCFLDIRSPGLGDTAMYLCATSRGIGLAGIYTGELFFGEGSRLTVL.

The rearrangement uses TRBV7-2 and TRBJ2-7; tentative D call: TRBD1 (5 bases). V was shortened by 1 base and J by 0 bases, with 13 bases between the two germline ends. The germline CDR1 and CDR2 sequences are SGHTA and FQGNSA. The CDR3 extends over 16 amino acids. Written as DNA, the CDR3 is TGTGCCAGCAGCTTAGGCGCAGGGTCAGCCTCCTACGAGCAGTACTTC. Its translation: CASSLGAGSASYEQYF.

J is TRBJ2-7 and V is TRBV29-1, with TRBD1 matching 8 bases. V lost 5 bases and J lost 6; bases outside the gene matches: 9. The CDR3 is 13 amino acids. The germline CDR1 and CDR2 sequences are SQVTM and ANQGSEA. The CDR3 sequence: CSVSSTGVGEQYF. CDR3 in DNA: TGCAGCGTTTCCTCGACAGGGGTGGGCGAGCAGTACTTC.

The chain carries TRBV6-5 and TRBJ1-1; D perhaps matches TRBD1 (5 bases). The CDR3 loop spans 14 amino acids. Germline-derived CDR1 and CDR2 are MNHEY and SVGAGI. The V gene lost 2 bases and the J gene lost 1 base, with 8 bases spanning the gap. The CDR3 DNA sequence: TGTGCCAGCAGTTACAGGGGCCGGAACACTGAAGCTTTCTTT. Its protein product is CASSYRGRNTEAFF.

The chain employs TRBV6-6 and TRBJ2-2, with D perhaps matching TRBD2 (6 bases). The germline gives CDR1 MNHNY, CDR2 SVGAGI (reference sequence). Trimming removed 7 bases from V and 6 bases from J, with 21 bases in between. The CDR3 is 16 amino acids. For the CDR3, the DNA is TGTGCCAGCACCGCCCGTCGGAGGGCGGATCCCGGGGAGCTGTTTTTT. Protein product: CASTARRRADPGELFF.

The V call is TRBV6-5, the J call TRBJ2-1; no clear D. The germline V and J ends were trimmed by 6 bases and 7 bases, with 10 bases remaining between them. This CDR3 region has 12 residues. Looked up from germline, CDR1 is MNHEY and CDR2 is SVGAGI. This CDR3 is CASRARRNEQFF. For the CDR3, the DNA is TGTGCCAGCAGGGCCAGGCGGAATGAGCAGTTCTTC.

The rearrangement joins TRBV5-6 to TRBJ1-2; D uncertain. V was pared by 4 bases and J by 7 bases, with 20 bases between. In germline, CDR1 is SGHDT, CDR2 YYEEEE. The CDR3 is made up of 15 amino acids. The CDR3 spells CASSPPMWLEVGYTF. CDR3 DNA: TGTGCCAGCAGCCCGCCGATGTGGTTGGAGGTTGGCTACACCTTC.

The chain uses TRBV10-3 and TRBJ1-1; D remains unclear. Looked up from germline, CDR1 is ENHRY and CDR2 is SYGVKD. The V end lost 9 bases, the J end lost 0 bases, and 11 bases lay between the germline ends. This CDR3 contains 13 residues. Here the CDR3 reads CAIEREMNTEAFF. CDR3 DNA sequence: TGTGCCATTGAAAGGGAGATGAACACTGAAGCTTTCTTT.

The chain links TRBV20-1 to TRBJ1-1; D might be TRBD1 (6 bases). This CDR3 has 15 residues. The V end lost 3 bases, the J end lost 6 bases, and 20 bases lay between the germline ends. Germline-derived CDR1 and CDR2 are DFQATT and SNEGSKA (reference sequence). The CDR3 loop reads CSASGGGAPAAEAFF. The CDR3 nucleotides are TGCAGTGCTAGTGGGGGCGGGGCACCGGCCGCTGAAGCTTTCTTT.

V usage is TRBV30 and J usage is TRBJ1-2; no reliable D call. Germline-derived CDR1 and CDR2 are GTSNPN and SVGIG (reference sequence). V was trimmed by 3 bases and J by 10 bases, leaving 15 bases between them. The CDR3 is 12 residues long. The CDR3 nucleotides are TGTGCCTGGAGGGAGAGAGTTGTGGACTACACCTTC. Translation: CAWRERVVDYTF. Complete variable domain (other parts from reference TRBV30 and TRBJ1-2): SQTIHQWPATLVQPVGSPLSLECTVEGTSNPNLYWYRQAAGRGLQLLFYSVGIGQISSEVPQNLSASRPQDRQFILSSKKLLLSDSGFYLCAWRERVVDYTFGSGTRLTVV.

The chain has TRBV6-5 and TRBJ2-3, with D unresolved. The CDR3 is 12 amino acids. Germline CDR1 is MNHEY and CDR2 is SVGAGI. V dropped 7 bases and J dropped 6 bases, with 11 bases sitting between them. DNA of the CDR3: TGTGCCAGCATGGGCCTCAGGGATACGCAGTATTTT. It translates to CASMGLRDTQYF.

The chain is built from TRBV3-1 (or the pseudogene TRBV3-2) and TRBJ1-1; D gene ambiguous. Trimming took off 1 base at V and 1 base at J, with 16 bases between the two ends. The germline V gene encodes CDR1 LGHDT and CDR2 YNNKEL (reference sequence). The CDR3 has 17 residues. CDR3 sequence: CASSQGRTGISNTEAFF. DNA for the CDR3: TGTGCCAGCAGCCAAGGGAGGACCGGGATTTCGAACACTGAAGCTTTCTTT.

The rearrangement links TRBV2 to TRBJ2-7; TRBD2 might be the D (5 bases). Germline V gives CDR1 SNHLY, CDR2 FYNNEI. V gave up 7 bases and J gave up 3 bases, with 10 bases separating them. This CDR3 has 12 residues. Here the CDR3 DNA reads TGTGCCAGCACCCCCGAGGGCTACGAGCAGTACTTC. Translation gives CASTPEGYEQYF.